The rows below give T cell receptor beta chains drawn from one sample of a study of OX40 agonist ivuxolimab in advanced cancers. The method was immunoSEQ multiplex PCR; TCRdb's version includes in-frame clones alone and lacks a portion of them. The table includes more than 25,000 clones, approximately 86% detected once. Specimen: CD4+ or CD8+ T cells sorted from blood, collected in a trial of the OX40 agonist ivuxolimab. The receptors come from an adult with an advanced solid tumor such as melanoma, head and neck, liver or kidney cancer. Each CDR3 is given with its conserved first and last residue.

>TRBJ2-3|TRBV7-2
CASSGGGEGQDTQYF
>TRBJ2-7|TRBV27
CASSLPLPGGPTYF
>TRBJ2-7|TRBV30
CAWSHGTGLSEQYF
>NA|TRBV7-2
CASSLTDLYEQYF
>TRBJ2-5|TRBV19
CASSNTWTSGSWETQYF
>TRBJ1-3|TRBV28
CASSLLQNTIYF
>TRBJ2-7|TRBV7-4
CARSLSCF
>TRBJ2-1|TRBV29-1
CSVVDGSRSYNEQFF
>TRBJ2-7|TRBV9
CASSDSQDVPNYEQYF
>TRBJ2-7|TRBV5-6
CASSLEGSLREQYF
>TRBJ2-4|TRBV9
CASSVDGLAGPPPNIQYF
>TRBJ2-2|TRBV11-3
CASSLDIPGLALNTGELFF
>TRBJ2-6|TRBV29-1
CSVVDRGDSSGANVLTF
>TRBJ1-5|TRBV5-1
CASSLDSGDNQPQHF
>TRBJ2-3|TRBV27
CASSPLAGGWSDTQYF
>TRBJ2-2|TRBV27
CASSFRATGELFF
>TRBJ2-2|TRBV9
CASSVDQGTANTGELFF
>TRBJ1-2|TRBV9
CASSVGGGNYGYTF
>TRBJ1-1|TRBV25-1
CASRASVVAFF
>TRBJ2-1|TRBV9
CASSEEGDRGSYNEQFF
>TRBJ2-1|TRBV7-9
CASSPVLSNEQFF
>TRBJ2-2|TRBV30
CASQGTGELFF
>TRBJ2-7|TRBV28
CASNSRDIGGYEQYF
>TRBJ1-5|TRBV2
CASSELAQPQHF
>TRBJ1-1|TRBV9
CASSVASRNTEAFF
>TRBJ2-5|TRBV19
CASSELGRGETQYF
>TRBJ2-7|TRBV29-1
CSVGLAGVEQYF